This record covers a single T cell receptor (beta chain). Its matching antigen is unknown. CD45RA+ naive and CD45RA-negative memory subsets were separated from CD4+ cells. The V end was cut by 2 bases, the J end by 9 bases, with 14 bases between. The CDR3 is made up of 14 amino acids. Germline V gene data show CDR1 as MNHNS and CDR2 as SASEGT. This sample is part of a study of shared clonotypes between healthy human individuals. Deep-level settings were used for running the assay. This table comes from immunoSEQ multiplex PCR, and its TCRdb copy is limited to in-frame clones, with some not included. The sample holds some 2.4 million clones; more than 85% are singletons and the top ten take 0.36%. Study-level points and caveats: Clonotype sharing levels among donors were expected to vary with sequencing depth. Rarefaction gave evidence that sorted-subset sequencing remained incomplete despite large depth.

The rearrangement uses TRBV6-1 and TRBJ2-4; D unclear. Sample: naive CD4+ T cells from PBMCs. This sample's subset: CD45RA+ positively selected. This clonotype was sampled from a man aged 18 to 29 in good health. Some clones in this sample may be carry-over from other donors' samples. CDR3 region: CASSERFWGTIQYF. The DNA for the CDR3 is TGTGCCAGCAGTGAACGATTCTGGGGTACCATTCAGTACTTC.